The sequence of this TCR beta chain was determined in a study of long-term antiretroviral therapy in people with HIV. Running of the v3.0 immunoSEQ assay took place at survey level. Some clones are missing from TCRdb's copy, which holds only in-frame ones; the method was immunoSEQ multiplex PCR. The repertoire holds some 30,000 clones, with roughly 87% as singletons. Trimming removed 2 bases from V and 3 bases from J, with 14 bases in between. In germline, CDR1 is MNHEY, CDR2 SMNVEV (reference sequence). The CDR3 sequence is 15 residues long. The V and J genes are TRBV27 and TRBJ2-7; D possibly matches TRBD1 or TRBD2 (5 bases each). Here the sequenced sample was unsorted PBMCs, taken 2 years after starting antiretroviral therapy. This TCR came from a man in his forties or fifties with HIV. The DNA for the CDR3 is TGTGCCAGCAGTTTAGTGGGGGTTACCATCTACGAGCAGTACTTC. Its protein product is CASSLVGVTIYEQYF.